A single sample is the source of the 32 T cell receptor beta chains below, sequenced in a study of T cell responses to AZD1222 COVID-19 vaccine. Only in-frame clones appear in the TCRdb table, and some are missing; sequencing was by immunoSEQ multiplex PCR. The table shows 100,000 to 150,000 clones, with 85% to 90% occurring only once. The sequencing here drew on peripheral blood, taken on day 0 of AZD1222 vaccination. These receptors all come from an adult in good health.

The chain joins TRBV25-1 to TRBJ2-7; D unresolved. This CDR3 contains 16 residues. V dropped 1 base and J dropped 3 bases, with 16 bases sitting between them. From germline, CDR1 is MGHDK and CDR2 SYGVNS. The CDR3 nucleotides read TGTGCCAGCAGTGAATCCACGATCACTCCTATCTACGAGCAGTACTTC. Translated: CASSESTITPIYEQYF.

This chain uses TRBV9 with TRBJ1-6, with 7 bases that match TRBD1. The V gene's germline CDR1 is SGDLS and CDR2 YYNGEE. The trim removed 4 bases at V and 7 bases at J, leaving 5 bases unmatched. The CDR3 loop spans 14 amino acids. The CDR3 bases are TGTGCCAGCAGCCGAGACAGGGAAAATTCACCCCTCCACTTT. This sequence encodes CASSRDRENSPLHF.

The V gene is TRBV5-4, the J gene TRBJ1-2, with D possibly TRBD1 on 5 matching bases. Germline V gene data show CDR1 as SGHNT and CDR2 as YYREEE (reference sequence). The CDR3 is made up of 14 amino acids. The V end lost 0 bases, the J end lost 8 bases, and 14 bases lay between the germline ends. DNA of the CDR3: TGTGCCAGCAGCTTGGGCCTTGGGACGGCCGGCTACACCTTC. Its translation is CASSLGLGTAGYTF.

The gene calls are TRBV9 and TRBJ1-3, with TRBD1 matching over 9 bases. Germline loops: CDR1 SGDLS, CDR2 YYNGEE. The CDR3 is made up of 17 amino acids. V shed 4 bases and J 1 base; nucleotides not matched to a gene: 9. The CDR3, as DNA: TGTGCCAGCAGCCGCCCGGGACAGGGTGGATCTGGAAACACCATATATTTT. Encoded protein: CASSRPGQGGSGNTIYF.

V gene TRBV7-3 combines with J gene TRBJ2-3; D is uncertain. The V end was cut by 5 bases, the J end by 3 bases, with 15 bases between. There are 15 residues in the CDR3. The germline CDR1 and CDR2 sequences are SGHTA and FQGTGA. The CDR3 sequence is CASSARLHRTDTQYF. The CDR3, as DNA: TGTGCCAGCAGCGCACGTCTACACAGAACAGATACGCAGTATTTT. Drawing the rest from reference TRBV7-3 and TRBJ2-3, the complete variable domain is GAGVSQTPSNKVTEKGKYVELRCDPISGHTALYWYRQSLGQGPEFLIYFQGTGAADDSGLPNDRFFAVRPEGSVSTLKIQRTERGDSAVYLCASSARLHRTDTQYFGPGTRLTVL.

CDR3 DNA sequence: TGTGCCAGCAGCCAACCCGGACGGGCGTCTAATGAAAAACTGTTTTTT. Its protein product is CASSQPGRASNEKLFF. The rearrangement uses TRBV3-1 (or the pseudogene TRBV3-2) and TRBJ1-4, with D unclear. CDR1 LGHDT and CDR2 YNNKEL come from the germline V gene (reference sequence). The ends were cut back, 2 bases at V and 3 bases at J, with 13 bases in the middle. The CDR3 totals 16 residues.

This clone was recorded once. In DNA, the CDR3 is TGCAGTGCTACAGGGGGCTACACCTTC. It translates to CSATGGYTF. The J gene is TRBJ1-2, the V gene TRBV20-1; D possibly corresponds to TRBD1 (5 bases). Germline V CDR1 and CDR2: DFQATT, SNEGSKA (reference sequence). The CDR3 totals 9 residues. The V end was cut by 4 bases, the J end by 8 bases, with 5 bases between.

The rearrangement links TRBV5-5 to TRBJ1-3; TRBD1 matches at 7 bases. Looked up from germline, CDR1 is SGHKS and CDR2 is YYEKEE (reference sequence). This CDR3 has 15 amino acids. The V gene end was trimmed by 4 bases and the J gene end by 4 bases; junction bases not matched to a gene: 8. Here the CDR3 DNA reads TGTGCCAGCAGCCCACTCACAGGGGACGGAAACACCATATATTTT. Translation: CASSPLTGDGNTIYF.

The chain employs TRBV7-6 and TRBJ1-3; no definite D call. The V end lost 0 bases, the J end lost 2 bases, and 11 bases lay between the germline ends. This CDR3 comprises 16 residues. Germline-derived CDR1 and CDR2 are SGHVS and FNYEAQ. DNA of the CDR3: TGTGCCAGCAGCTTAGCTGGCGGCCCGGCTGGAAACACCATATATTTT. Translation gives CASSLAGGPAGNTIYF. The variable domain in full, completed from reference TRBV7-6 and TRBJ1-3, reads GAGVSQSPRYKVTKRGQDVALRCDPISGHVSLYWYRQALGQGPEFLTYFNYEAQQDKSGLPNDRFSAERPEGSISTLTIQRTEQRDSAMYRCASSLAGGPAGNTIYFGEGSWLTVV.

The chain combines TRBV6-2 or TRBV6-3 with TRBJ1-1, with 7 bases matching TRBD1. The CDR3 runs 13 residues. Germline V gene lookup returns CDR1 MNHEY and CDR2 SVGEGT. The V gene end was trimmed by 0 bases and the J gene end by 7 bases; junction bases not matched to a gene: 2. CDR3 nucleotide sequence: TGTGCCAGCAGTTACTCGCAGGGGGGTGAAGCTTTCTTT. It codes for CASSYSQGGEAFF.

J is TRBJ2-3 and V is TRBV5-1, with TRBD2 as a possible D gene (6 bases). The CDR3 runs 16 residues. Deletions cut 1 base from V and 1 base from J, with 13 bases between. Germline V gene sequence: CDR1 SGHRS, CDR2 YFSETQ. CDR3 protein: CASSLFQGGGTDTQYF. The CDR3 DNA is TGCGCCAGCAGCTTGTTTCAGGGCGGGGGCACAGATACGCAGTATTTT.

The chain recombines TRBV6-5 with TRBJ2-7, with 7 bases matching TRBD1. This CDR3 is 14 amino acids long. Unmatched junction bases numbered 5, after V lost 6 bases and J lost 0 bases. Looked up from germline, CDR1 is MNHEY and CDR2 is SVGAGI. The CDR3: CASSQDRSSYEQYF. The CDR3 coding sequence is TGTGCCAGCAGCCAGGACAGGAGCTCCTACGAGCAGTACTTC.

The chain links TRBV6-1 to TRBJ1-3; maybe TRBD1 (5 bases). CDR1 MNHNS and CDR2 SASEGT come from the germline V gene. V was clipped by 4 bases and J by 0 bases, with 13 bases between them. The CDR3 contains 16 residues. In nucleotides, the CDR3 is TGTGCCAGCAGTGCAGGGTCTCCTAGCTCTGGAAACACCATATATTTT. It is translated as CASSAGSPSSGNTIYF.

This chain uses TRBV19 with TRBJ2-2, with D hard to call. Germline assignment: CDR1 LNHDA and CDR2 SQIVND (reference sequence). The CDR3 has 13 amino acids. Deletions cut 3 bases from V and 4 bases from J, with 6 bases between. The CDR3 DNA is TGTGCCAGTAGTATGAGGTTCACCGGGGAGCTGTTTTTT. As protein: CASSMRFTGELFF.

The V gene is TRBV4-1, the J gene TRBJ1-2; TRBD1 matches 9 bases. Trimming took 3 bases from V and 4 from J; bases not matched to a gene: 6. Germline CDR1 MGHRA, CDR2 YSYEKL. CDR3 length: 15 amino acids. DNA of the CDR3: TGCGCCAGCAGCCAGGGGACAGGGACGGGCTATGGCTACACCTTC. It specifies CASSQGTGTGYGYTF.

V gene TRBV3-1 (or the pseudogene TRBV3-2) combines with J gene TRBJ1-5; D gene unclear. The V end lost 3 bases, the J end lost 8 bases, and 11 bases lay between the germline ends. There are 13 residues in the CDR3. Germline V CDR1 and CDR2: LGHDT, YNNKEL (reference sequence). The CDR3 reads CASSQVPREPQHF. The CDR3 DNA follows: TGTGCCAGCAGCCAGGTCCCGAGGGAGCCCCAGCATTTT.

This chain joins TRBV4-1 and TRBJ1-5; no reliable D call. Trimming took off 4 bases at V and 7 bases at J, with 20 bases between the two ends. Germline CDR1 reads MGHRA; CDR2 reads YSYEKL. The CDR3 extends over 16 amino acids. The chain's CDR3 is CASSRLLVGVGQPQHF. CDR3 coding DNA: TGCGCCAGCAGCCGCCTACTAGTCGGGGTTGGGCAGCCCCAGCATTTT.

The chain employs TRBV3-1 (or the pseudogene TRBV3-2) and TRBJ2-1; D is uncertain. This CDR3 has 15 residues. Looked up from germline, CDR1 is LGHDT and CDR2 is YNNKEL (reference sequence). The V end lost 0 bases, the J end lost 4 bases, and 10 bases lay between the germline ends. The CDR3 DNA is TGTGCCAGCAGCCAAGATCGTGGGCAGTACAATGAGCAGTTCTTC. Its protein product is CASSQDRGQYNEQFF.

The chain uses TRBV6-2 or TRBV6-3 and TRBJ2-1; D possibly uses TRBD1 or TRBD2 (5 bases each). Germline loops: CDR1 MNHEY, CDR2 SVGEGT. This CDR3 comprises 13 residues. The V end was cut by 0 bases, the J end by 9 bases, with 9 bases between. CDR3 sequence reads: CASSYSGELEQFF. The CDR3 DNA reads TGTGCCAGCAGTTACTCGGGGGAGCTTGAGCAGTTCTTC.

The rearrangement links TRBV19 to TRBJ1-1; no definite D call. The ends were cut back, 1 base at V and 3 bases at J, with 12 bases in the middle. The germline gives CDR1 LNHDA, CDR2 SQIVND (reference sequence). This CDR3 spans 15 amino acids. The CDR3 DNA is TGTGCCAGTAGTATAGGCCTGAACGGTTACACTGAAGCTTTCTTT. It specifies CASSIGLNGYTEAFF.

This sequence joins TRBV7-6 and TRBJ2-6, with D unclear. The CDR3 sequence is 17 residues long. Trimming cost V 1 base and J 0 bases, with 10 bases left between them. Germline V lookup: CDR1 SGHVS, CDR2 FNYEAQ. Here the CDR3 reads CASSLVRQSSGANVLTF. The CDR3 bases are TGTGCCAGCAGCTTAGTGCGGCAGAGCTCTGGGGCCAACGTCCTGACTTTC.

This chain joins TRBV7-9 and TRBJ1-3; a weak D match, TRBD1 (5 bases). Between the trimmed V and J ends, which lost 0 bases and 4 bases, there was a span of 19 bases. Germline assignment: CDR1 SEHNR and CDR2 FQNEAQ (reference sequence). The CDR3 sequence is 18 residues long. CDR3 nucleotides: TGTGCCAGCAGCTTAGCCCCACCTGGGCAGGGCCGCGGAAACACCATATATTTT. Residues: CASSLAPPGQGRGNTIYF.

The gene calls are TRBV7-9 and TRBJ2-3; D remains unclear. Trimming shortened V by 11 bases and J by 3 bases, and 9 bases separated the two germline ends. The CDR3 is made up of 11 amino acids. The germline CDR1 and CDR2 sequences are SEHNR and FQNEAQ (reference sequence). The DNA of the CDR3 is TGTGCCTCGGAGCGAACAGATACGCAGTATTTT. As protein: CASERTDTQYF. Together with reference TRBV7-9 and TRBJ2-3, the CDR3 gives the full variable domain: DTGVSQNPRHKITKRGQNVTFRCDPISEHNRLYWYRQTLGQGPEFLTYFQNEAQLEKSRLLSDRFSAERPKGSFSTLEIQRTEQGDSAMYLCASERTDTQYFGPGTRLTVL.

The V and J genes are TRBV2 and TRBJ2-1, with 9 bases matching TRBD2. Trimming removed 7 bases from V and 7 bases from J; junction bases left unmatched: 8. The CDR3 has 14 amino acids. Germline loops: CDR1 SNHLY, CDR2 FYNNEI. CDR3 sequence (DNA): TGTGCCAGCAAGGAGCGGGGGGTTATAAATGAGCAGTTCTTC. Translated, it gives CASKERGVINEQFF.

The rearrangement uses TRBV19 and TRBJ1-5; 8 nucleotides align to TRBD1. Germline V lookup: CDR1 LNHDA, CDR2 SQIVND (reference sequence). The V and J ends lost 4 bases and 0 bases, in that order; junction bases with no gene match: 5. The CDR3 is 16 amino acids. The CDR3: CASSRGQANSNQPQHF. CDR3 in DNA: TGTGCCAGTAGTAGGGGACAGGCTAATAGCAATCAGCCCCAGCATTTT.

The V gene is TRBV30, the J gene TRBJ1-6; no definite D call. This CDR3 has 15 residues. Trimming pared 3 bases from V and 0 bases from J, leaving 9 bases between. CDR1 is GTSNPN, CDR2 SVGIG, per germline (reference sequence). Here the CDR3 reads CAWRRKGSYNSPLHF. The CDR3 nucleotides read TGTGCCTGGAGGAGGAAGGGCTCCTATAATTCACCCCTCCACTTT.

The J gene is TRBJ1-3, the V gene TRBV11-2; 7 nucleotides match TRBD1. CDR3 length: 16 amino acids. Germline CDR1 SGHAT, CDR2 FQNNGV. V dropped 5 bases and J dropped 0; count of bases not matched to a gene: 7. The CDR3 sequence: CASSHYRGSSGNTIYF. CDR3 sequence (DNA): TGTGCCAGCAGCCATTACAGGGGAAGCTCTGGAAACACCATATATTTT.

The rearrangement joins TRBV28 to TRBJ1-5, with D possibly matching TRBD1 (6 bases). Germline V gene lookup returns CDR1 MDHEN and CDR2 SYDVKM. Trimming removed 6 bases from V and 4 bases from J, with 13 bases in between. This CDR3 has 14 amino acids. CDR3: CASSDTGSNQPQHF. CDR3 bases: TGTGCCAGCAGCGATACAGGGTCAAATCAGCCCCAGCATTTT.

The chain employs TRBV19 and TRBJ2-1; TRBD2 agrees at 13 bases. Germline loops: CDR1 LNHDA, CDR2 SQIVND (reference sequence). V lost 9 bases, J lost 9 bases, and 5 bases stayed unmatched. The CDR3 consists of 13 residues. As DNA, the CDR3 is TGTGCCAGCGGGACTAGCGGGAACGGTGAGCAGTTCTTC. Protein: CASGTSGNGEQFF.

Points on this clone: At one of its ends the junction is not consistent with the germline gene, which may arise from a read error. This sequence joins TRBV6-1 and TRBJ2-1; TRBD2 matches at 13 bases. The CDR3 covers 15 residues. Germline-derived CDR1 and CDR2 are MNHNS and SASEGT. CDR3 DNA sequence: TGTGCCAGCAGCGAAGGGGGACTAGCGGGATATGAGCAGTTCTTC. Translating it yields CASSEGGLAGYEQFF.

This chain uses TRBV27 with TRBJ1-5, with D perhaps TRBD1 (6 bases). The germline V gene encodes CDR1 MNHEY and CDR2 SMNVEV (reference sequence). Trimming cost V 5 bases and J 3 bases, with 17 bases left between them. The length of the CDR3 is 16 residues. The CDR3 nucleotides read TGTGCCAGCAGTCCAGGAGCCGGACAGTTCAATCAGCCCCAGCATTTT. Amino acid sequence: CASSPGAGQFNQPQHF.

This sequence joins TRBV9 and TRBJ2-7, with TRBD1 matching over 8 bases. The CDR3 runs to 14 residues. The J segment lost 1 base and the V segment lost 0 bases, leaving 0 bases of the junction unmatched. Germline loops: CDR1 SGDLS, CDR2 YYNGEE. CDR3 amino acids: CASSVGDRSYEQYF. CDR3 DNA: TGTGCCAGCAGCGTAGGGGACAGGTCCTACGAGCAGTACTTC.